These 20 T cell receptor beta chains were sequenced from one sample in a study of siplizumab effects on memory and regulatory T cells. TCRdb's table, derived via immunoSEQ multiplex PCR, lists solely in-frame clones and lacks some. The sample lists about 56,000 clones, around 97% occurring once. The sequenced material came from naive CD8+ T cells sorted from blood. Receptors were obtained from a human donor in good health.

This chain links TRBV13 with TRBJ2-7; no clear D. CDR3 length: 11 residues. Trimming took 3 bases from V and 6 from J, leaving 6 bases between them. Germline V gene sequence: CDR1 PRHDT, CDR2 FYEKMQ (reference sequence). The CDR3 sequence is CASSFRSEQYF. CDR3 nucleotide sequence: TGTGCCAGCAGCTTCCGATCCGAGCAGTACTTC. Full variable domain (rest looked up from reference TRBV13 and TRBJ2-7): AAGVIQSPRHLIKEKRETATLKCYPIPRHDTVYWYQQGPGQDPQFLISFYEKMQSDKGSIPDRFSAQQFSDYHSELNMSSLELGDSALYFCASSFRSEQYFGPGTRLTVT.

The chain has TRBV27 and TRBJ2-7, with TRBD2 identical over 11 bases. Trimming cost V 2 bases and J 4 bases; bases outside gene matches: 7. Germline-derived CDR1 and CDR2 are MNHEY and SMNVEV (reference sequence). The CDR3 spans 16 residues. The DNA for the CDR3 is TGTGCCAGCAGTTTAAGCCTAGCGGGAGGTAAATACGAGCAGTACTTC. This encodes CASSLSLAGGKYEQYF.

The V call is TRBV7-9, the J call TRBJ2-2; D call uncertain. This CDR3 spans 13 amino acids. Trimming took 6 bases from V and 8 from J, leaving 13 bases between them. Per germline, CDR1 SEHNR and CDR2 FQNEAQ (reference sequence). The CDR3 coding sequence is TGTGCCAGCAGTCTCGGGCCTCTTGGGGAGCTGTTTTTT. This translates into CASSLGPLGELFF.

This chain connects TRBV7-9 to TRBJ1-1; 9 positions agree with TRBD1. The V gene's germline CDR1 is SEHNR and CDR2 FQNEAQ (reference sequence). V was pared by 6 bases and J by 4 bases, with 12 bases of the junction left unmatched. The CDR3 extends over 16 amino acids. The CDR3 protein is CASSGDRVTGSTEAFF. The CDR3, as DNA: TGTGCCAGCAGTGGGGACAGGGTCACCGGGAGCACTGAAGCTTTCTTT.

V is TRBV27 and J is TRBJ2-2, with 10 bases matching TRBD1. V lost 6 bases, J lost 4 bases, and 5 bases stayed unmatched. This CDR3 is built from 15 residues. Germline V lookup: CDR1 MNHEY, CDR2 SMNVEV (reference sequence). This chain's CDR3 is CASSQRDRGTGELFF. The DNA for the CDR3 is TGTGCCAGCAGCCAAAGGGACAGGGGCACCGGGGAGCTGTTTTTT.

This clone showed up just once. The chain uses TRBV11-3 and TRBJ2-3; 9 bases match TRBD2. The V and J ends lost 0 bases and 6 bases, in that order; junction bases with no gene match: 13. This CDR3 contains 18 residues. Per the germline V gene, CDR1 is SGHNT and CDR2 is YENEEA. This CDR3 reads CASSLDPQLAGGLDTQYF. The CDR3 region has the DNA TGTGCCAGCAGCTTAGATCCCCAACTGGCGGGAGGGCTGGATACGCAGTATTTT.

The chain employs TRBV7-9 and TRBJ2-3; 9 bases match TRBD2. CDR3 length: 16 residues. The trim removed 2 bases at V and 0 bases at J, leaving 3 bases unmatched. Germline V gene sequence: CDR1 SEHNR, CDR2 FQNEAQ (reference sequence). The CDR3 reads CASSLPLAGSTDTQYF. CDR3 DNA sequence: TGTGCCAGCAGCTTACCACTAGCGGGTAGCACAGATACGCAGTATTTT.

The V and J genes are TRBV7-8 and TRBJ2-6; no clear D gene. The CDR3 extends over 16 amino acids. The germline CDR1 and CDR2 sequences are SGHVS and FQNEAQ. The V gene lost 1 base and the J gene lost 0 bases, with 7 bases spanning the gap. The CDR3: CASSLDFLSGANVLTF. The CDR3 DNA sequence: TGTGCCAGCAGCTTAGACTTCCTCTCTGGGGCCAACGTCCTGACTTTC.

V gene TRBV7-6 combines with J gene TRBJ2-7, with TRBD1 as a possible D gene (6 bases). Germline values: CDR1 SGHVS, CDR2 FNYEAQ. The CDR3 totals 13 residues. V was shortened by 4 bases and J by 6 bases, with 13 bases between the two germline ends. The CDR3 coding sequence is TGTGCCAGCAGCTCCCTTTCAGGGGCCGAGCAGTACTTC. Protein sequence: CASSSLSGAEQYF. Full variable domain (remainder filled in from reference TRBV7-6 and TRBJ2-7): GAGVSQSPRYKVTKRGQDVALRCDPISGHVSLYWYRQALGQGPEFLTYFNYEAQQDKSGLPNDRFSAERPEGSISTLTIQRTEQRDSAMYRCASSSLSGAEQYFGPGTRLTVT.

V and J are TRBV9 and TRBJ2-7, with TRBD1 identical over 8 bases. CDR3 length: 14 amino acids. CDR1 SGDLS and CDR2 YYNGEE come from the germline V gene. V shed 4 bases, J shed 5 bases, and the junction held 8 bases outside the gene matches. In DNA, the CDR3 is TGTGCCAGCAGCCCTCGGACAGGGTACCACGAGCAGTACTTC. Residues: CASSPRTGYHEQYF.

The chain links TRBV11-2 to TRBJ2-7; 8 positions match TRBD1. CDR1 SGHAT and CDR2 FQNNGV come from the germline V gene. Unmatched junction bases numbered 2, after V lost 1 base and J lost 3 bases. This CDR3 spans 14 amino acids. This CDR3 is CASSLGTGYYEQYF. The CDR3 DNA reads as TGTGCCAGCAGCTTAGGGACAGGGTACTACGAGCAGTACTTC.

The chain uses TRBV7-6 and TRBJ2-7; TRBD1 matches at 9 bases. Germline V gene sequence: CDR1 SGHVS, CDR2 FNYEAQ. The trim removed 1 base at V and 2 bases at J, leaving 0 bases unmatched. This CDR3 comprises 14 residues. CDR3 bases: TGTGCCAGCAGCTTAGGACAGGGGGCCTACGAGCAGTACTTC. Its protein is CASSLGQGAYEQYF.

This rearrangement joins TRBV30 to TRBJ2-5; D might be TRBD1 or TRBD2, each matching 6 bases. Germline V gene data show CDR1 as GTSNPN and CDR2 as SVGIG (reference sequence). The CDR3 is 15 residues long. V lost 2 bases to trimming and J lost 4 bases, with 17 bases between them. The CDR3 DNA is TGTGCCTGGAGTCAACAGGGATGGGGGGTAGAGACCCAGTACTTC. Its translation: CAWSQQGWGVETQYF.

This clone was detected only once. This chain joins TRBV6-1 and TRBJ2-7, with D hard to call. V was cut by 3 bases and J by 3 bases, with 9 bases left in between. This CDR3 region has 13 residues. CDR1 and CDR2 (germline): MNHNS, SASEGT. The CDR3 DNA follows: TGTGCCAGCAGTGAGGGGTTCTTCTACGAGCAGTACTTC. It translates to CASSEGFFYEQYF.

The rearrangement joins TRBV7-9 to TRBJ1-1; D uncertain. Trimming stripped 5 bases from V and 8 bases from J, with 12 bases between. The CDR3 spans 12 residues. Germline assignment: CDR1 SEHNR and CDR2 FQNEAQ (reference sequence). The CDR3 DNA sequence: TGTGCCAGCAGCCCCATCTCCGCCGAAGCTTTCTTT. Translating gives CASSPISAEAFF.

The V call is TRBV27, the J call TRBJ2-1, with D possibly TRBD2 on 5 matching bases. This CDR3 is 14 amino acids long. The V gene's germline CDR1 is MNHEY and CDR2 SMNVEV (reference sequence). Trimming stripped 8 bases from V and 3 bases from J, with 14 bases between. DNA of the CDR3: TGTGCCAGCGGAATAAGCGGAGTCTACAATGAGCAGTTCTTC. Its translation is CASGISGVYNEQFF.

CDR3: CASSLTDEQYF. In DNA form, the CDR3 reads TGTGCCAGCAGCTTGACAGACGAGCAGTACTTC. V is TRBV5-6 and J is TRBJ2-7; D not resolved. In germline, CDR1 is SGHDT, CDR2 YYEEEE. The CDR3 sequence is 11 residues long. Trimming cost V 1 base and J 5 bases, with 4 bases left between them.

This chain connects TRBV7-6 to TRBJ1-1; 7 positions agree with TRBD1. The germline gives CDR1 SGHVS, CDR2 FNYEAQ. CDR3 length: 12 residues. After removal of 5 bases from V and 4 bases from J, the junction contained 1 base not matched to a gene. CDR3 nucleotides: TGTGCCAGCAGCCCAGGGGGCACTGAAGCTTTCTTT. It codes for CASSPGGTEAFF.

The genes are TRBV30 and TRBJ1-2; D call uncertain. This CDR3 region has 11 residues. V was clipped by 1 base and J by 8 bases, with 8 bases between them. CDR1 is GTSNPN, CDR2 SVGIG, per germline (reference sequence). This chain's CDR3 is CAWSAGSGYTF. The CDR3 nucleotides read TGTGCCTGGAGTGCGGGATCCGGCTACACCTTC.

The chain links TRBV16 to TRBJ2-3, with D unresolved. Germline V CDR1 and CDR2: KGHSY, FQNENV. Trimming took off 5 bases at V and 8 bases at J, with 11 bases between the two ends. CDR3 size: 12 residues. The CDR3 DNA reads TGTGCCAGCAGCGATTACGAACCTACGCAGTATTTT. Amino acid sequence: CASSDYEPTQYF.